This T cell receptor (beta chain) was captured in a study of blood T cells in healthy people across ages. Study-level background: Through template switching, about one barcoded beta molecule was captured per two T cells, as measured in model experiments. Whole-study results and caveats: TCR beta diversity, measured per million T cells, fell in a roughly linear way with age. A strong correlation between TCR beta diversity and naive T cell percentage was seen.

Peripheral blood samples of about 10 milliliters were drawn from each donor. CDR3 length: 16 amino acids. J was trimmed by 2 bases and V by 1 base; bases with no gene match: 4. Germline values: CDR1 SGHTA, CDR2 FQGNSA. Through a sample-barcoded 5' primer and a J-beta primer mix, a second PCR was run for roughly 6 to 12 cycles. One entry per CDR3 protein, called by TCRdb with MiXCR from the 5' RACE reads. The sample contains 800,000 or so distinct CDR3 sequences, around 68% of which appear only once. As concerns this clonotype: Its target is unknown.

The V gene is TRBV7-2, the J gene TRBJ1-5; TRBD1 matches at 8 bases. Sequenced input: blood. The source is a man aged 25-45 years in good health. The CDR3 region is CASSLGLGQGNQPQHF. Written as DNA, the CDR3 is TGTGCCAGCAGCTTAGGACTGGGACAGGGCAATCAGCCCCAGCATTTT. Full variable domain (outside the CDR3, taken from reference TRBV7-2 and TRBJ1-5): GAGVSQSPSNKVTEKGKDVELRCDPISGHTALYWYRQSLGQGLEFLIYFQGNSAPDKSGLPSDRFSAERTGGSVSTLTIQRTQQEDSAVYLCASSLGLGQGNQPQHFGDGTRLSIL.